This T cell receptor (beta chain) was profiled in a study of blood T cell repertoires in COVID-19. Study summary: Acute-phase and convalescent COVID-19 samples originated in the United States, Italy and Spain. Nucleic acid was either cDNA or gDNA, and it came from T cells, B-cell-depleted T cells, or PBMCs.

As processed by the authors: Counts of nucleated cells, estimated from reference gene primer amplification, were obtained. Sequencing was performed with immunoSEQ multiplex PCR; in TCRdb, only in-frame clones are kept and a portion is missing. V and J calls and clone size follow that table, whereas D and trimming were derived from the DNA. The repertoire holds some 250,000 clones, with around 80% as singletons. The CDR3 has 16 residues. In germline, CDR1 is SGDLS, CDR2 YYNGEE. V was clipped by 4 bases and J by 6 bases; unmatched bases: 9. The sample was peripheral blood. This TCR derives from a man between 35 and 55 years old with acute or convalescent COVID-19. This sequence joins TRBV9 and TRBJ2-1; TRBD2 matches at 11 bases. The CDR3 protein is CASSPVSGRALNEQFF. In DNA form, the CDR3 reads TGTGCCAGCAGCCCTGTTAGCGGGAGGGCACTCAATGAGCAGTTCTTC.